This TCR beta chain was captured by sequencing in a study of blood T cell repertoires in COVID-19. On the study more broadly: COVID-19 samples collected from the United States, Italy and Spain covered acute and convalescent phases. PBMCs, B-cell-depleted T cells, or T cells were the source of the cDNA or gDNA that made up the material.

Sequencing used immunoSEQ multiplex PCR; TCRdb keeps in-frame clones, though not all of them. The sample has more than 100,000 clones, less than 90% seen once. The CDR3 extends over 14 amino acids. Germline CDR1 and CDR2: SGHRS and YFSETQ. Trimming shortened V by 2 bases and J by 3 bases, and 12 bases separated the two germline ends. The specimen sequenced was peripheral blood. This receptor was taken from a woman in her 30s who had recovered from COVID-19. The chain is built from TRBV5-1 and TRBJ2-7; possible D gene TRBD2, 6 bases. This CDR3 is CASSLLAPNYEQYF. In DNA, the CDR3 is TGCGCCAGCAGCTTACTAGCTCCTAACTACGAGCAGTACTTC.